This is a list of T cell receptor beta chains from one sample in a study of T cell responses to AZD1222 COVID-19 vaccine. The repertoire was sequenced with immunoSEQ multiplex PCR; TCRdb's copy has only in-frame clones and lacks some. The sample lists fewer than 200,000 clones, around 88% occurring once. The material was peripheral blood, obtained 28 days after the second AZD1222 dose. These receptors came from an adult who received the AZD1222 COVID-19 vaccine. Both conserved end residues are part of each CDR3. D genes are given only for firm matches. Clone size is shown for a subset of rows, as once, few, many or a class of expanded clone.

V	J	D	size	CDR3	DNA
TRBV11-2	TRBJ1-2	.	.	CASSLSWNQGGYTF	TGTGCCAGCAGCTTAAGCTGGAACCAGGGGGGCTACACCTTC
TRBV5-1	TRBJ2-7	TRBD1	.	CASSVDRAEQYF	TGCGCCAGCAGCGTCGACAGGGCCGAGCAGTACTTC
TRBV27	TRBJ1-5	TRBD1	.	CASSLVGQGSNQPQHF	TGTGCCAGCAGTTTAGTCGGACAGGGAAGTAATCAGCCCCAGCATTTT
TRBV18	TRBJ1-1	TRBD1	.	CASSPGTGNTEAFF	TGTGCCAGCTCACCAGGGACAGGAAACACTGAAGCTTTCTTT
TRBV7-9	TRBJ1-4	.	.	CASSFGGNSEKLFF	TGTGCCAGCAGCTTCGGGGGAAACAGTGAAAAACTGTTTTTT
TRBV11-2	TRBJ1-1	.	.	CASSLVTGTEAFF	TGTGCCAGCAGCTTGGTCACAGGGACTGAAGCTTTCTTT
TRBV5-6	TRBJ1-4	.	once	CASSSPGDPGKEKLFF	TGTGCCAGCAGCTCACCCGGGGACCCGGGGAAAGAAAAACTGTTTTTT
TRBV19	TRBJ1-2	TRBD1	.	CASSIPGQAYYGYTF	TGTGCCAGTAGTATACCCGGACAGGCCTACTATGGCTACACCTTC
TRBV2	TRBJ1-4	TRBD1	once	CASSSRQGAGEKLFF	TGTGCCAGCAGCAGCCGACAGGGGGCTGGTGAAAAACTGTTTTTT
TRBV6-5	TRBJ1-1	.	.	CASSSGPEAFF	TGTGCCAGCAGCTCCGGCCCAGAAGCTTTCTTT
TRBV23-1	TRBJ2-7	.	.	CASSHSGHQPPYEQYF	TGCGCCAGCAGTCACTCAGGACACCAACCTCCCTACGAGCAGTACTTC